Below, 29 T cell receptor beta chains from the same sample are listed, as sequenced in a study of OX40 agonist ivuxolimab in advanced cancers. TCRdb's copy holds only in-frame clones and misses some; the assay was immunoSEQ multiplex PCR. The table has some 20,000 clones, 75% to 85% seen once. Sequencing was performed on CD4+ or CD8+ T cells sorted from blood, taken in a trial of the OX40 agonist ivuxolimab. The source of these receptors is an adult with an advanced solid tumor such as melanoma, head and neck, liver or kidney cancer.

This chain connects TRBV30 to TRBJ1-6; D is undetermined. CDR3 length: 12 amino acids. CDR1 GTSNPN and CDR2 SVGIG come from the germline V gene (reference sequence). The V end was cut by 3 bases, the J end by 7 bases, with 7 bases between. CDR3 sequence: CAWRPINSPLHF. CDR3 sequence (DNA): TGTGCCTGGAGGCCGATCAATTCACCCCTCCACTTT.

The chain links TRBV21-1 to TRBJ2-7; the D call TRBD1 from the table was never checked on the DNA. TRBV21-1 is flagged as a pseudogene. The CDR3 has 15 residues. The CDR3 spells CASSASGTGKFGQYF. The CDR3 region has the DNA TGTGCCAGCAGCGCCTCCGGGACAGGGAAATTTGGGCAGTACTTC.

The CDR3 is CAISEQGTSTGYTF. CDR3 sequence (DNA): TGTGCCATCAGTGAACAGGGGACTTCTACTGGCTACACCTTC. The V call is TRBV10-3, the J call TRBJ1-2; 7 bases are a match to TRBD1. This CDR3 comprises 14 residues. Per the germline V gene, CDR1 is ENHRY and CDR2 is SYGVKD. V lost 3 bases and J lost 7; bases outside the gene matches: 8.

V and J are TRBV7-9 and TRBJ1-1; 9 bases map to TRBD1. With 5 bases clipped from V and 6 bases from J, the junction kept 7 bases outside the gene matches. Germline values: CDR1 SEHNR, CDR2 FQNEAQ (reference sequence). The CDR3 runs to 14 residues. The chain's CDR3 is CASSLGQGVAEAFF. In DNA, the CDR3 is TGTGCCAGCAGCCTGGGACAGGGAGTAGCTGAAGCTTTCTTT.

The genes are TRBV18 and TRBJ1-1; TRBD1 agrees at 8 bases. Germline loops: CDR1 KGHSH, CDR2 LQKENI. The CDR3 has 13 residues. Trimming removed 5 bases from V and 4 bases from J; junction bases left unmatched: 3. The chain's CDR3 is CASSRTGSTEAFF. In DNA form, the CDR3 reads TGTGCCAGCTCAAGGACAGGGAGCACTGAAGCTTTCTTT.

The rearrangement joins TRBV9 to TRBJ2-6; 11 positions match TRBD2. The ends lost 0 bases at V and 0 bases at J; junction bases unmatched: 5. CDR1 and CDR2 from the germline V gene are SGDLS and YYNGEE. This CDR3 has 19 amino acids. Here the CDR3 reads CASSVGPSGGFSGANVLTF. In DNA form, the CDR3 reads TGTGCCAGCAGCGTAGGCCCTAGCGGGGGGTTCTCTGGGGCCAACGTCCTGACTTTC.

This clone was recorded once. The chain has TRBV28 and TRBJ1-1, with D uncertain. Trimming removed 4 bases from V and 1 base from J, with 4 bases in between. Looked up from germline, CDR1 is MDHEN and CDR2 is SYDVKM. The CDR3 is 12 amino acids. In nucleotides, the CDR3 is TGTGCCAGCAGTTCCGGGAACACTGAAGCTTTCTTT. Translated, it gives CASSSGNTEAFF.

The sample holds a few counts of this clone. The rearrangement uses TRBV5-4 and TRBJ1-1; D gene uncertain. The V end was cut by 2 bases, the J end by 3 bases, with 8 bases between. This CDR3 contains 13 residues. Per the germline V gene, CDR1 is SGHNT and CDR2 is YYREEE (reference sequence). The CDR3 loop reads CASSFSGYTEAFF. The CDR3 coding sequence is TGTGCCAGCAGCTTCTCAGGATACACTGAAGCTTTCTTT.

V usage is TRBV5-1 and J usage is TRBJ2-3; possibly TRBD1 for D (5 bases). Per the germline V gene, CDR1 is SGHRS and CDR2 is YFSETQ. Trimming pared 2 bases from V and 2 bases from J, leaving 9 bases between. This CDR3 is 14 amino acids long. CDR3 amino acids: CASSLKGNTDTQYF. The CDR3 DNA follows: TGCGCCAGCAGCTTAAAGGGGAACACAGATACGCAGTATTTT.

The chain has TRBV2 and TRBJ1-2; D might be TRBD1 (5 bases). This CDR3 spans 13 amino acids. Germline CDR1 is SNHLY and CDR2 is FYNNEI. The germline V and J ends were trimmed by 6 bases and 0 bases, with 8 bases remaining between them. CDR3 sequence reads: CASSRDSNYGYTF. As DNA, the CDR3 is TGTGCCAGCAGCCGGGACTCTAACTATGGCTACACCTTC.

The chain carries TRBV7-9 and TRBJ2-2; possible D gene TRBD2, 5 bases. Germline-derived CDR1 and CDR2 are SEHNR and FQNEAQ (reference sequence). Trimming stripped 6 bases from V and 3 bases from J, with 23 bases between. The CDR3 consists of 18 residues. The CDR3 sequence: CASSEESVGGVDTGELFF. CDR3 sequence (DNA): TGTGCCAGCAGTGAAGAATCAGTAGGAGGCGTCGACACCGGGGAGCTGTTTTTT.

This chain uses TRBV27 with TRBJ2-5; 8 nucleotides match TRBD1. CDR1 is MNHEY and CDR2 is SMNVEV in the germline V gene (reference sequence). Trimming removed 2 bases from V and 1 base from J; junction bases left unmatched: 15. The length of the CDR3 is 19 residues. CDR3 sequence: CASSLRRPGQGMSQETQYF. CDR3 DNA sequence: TGTGCCAGCAGTTTAAGGCGTCCCGGACAGGGAATGTCCCAAGAGACCCAGTACTTC.

The chain joins TRBV9 to TRBJ1-3, with 7 positions matching TRBD1. The J segment lost 2 bases and the V segment lost 4 bases, leaving 3 bases of the junction unmatched. The germline gives CDR1 SGDLS, CDR2 YYNGEE. There are 14 residues in the CDR3. DNA of the CDR3: TGTGCCAGCAGCTTCGGGACAGCTGGAAACACCATATATTTT. Its translation is CASSFGTAGNTIYF. The full variable domain, its missing parts supplied by reference TRBV9 and TRBJ1-3, is DSGVTQTPKHLITATGQRVTLRCSPRSGDLSVYWYQQSLDQGLQFLIQYYNGEERAKGNILERFSAQQFPDLHSELNLSSLELGDSALYFCASSFGTAGNTIYFGEGSWLTVV.

This clone showed up just once. The CDR3 here is CASSSGTGVYEQYF. Written as DNA, the CDR3 is TGTGCCAGCTCGTCCGGGACAGGGGTATACGAGCAGTACTTC. J is TRBJ2-7 and V is TRBV19; 10 bases are a match to TRBD1. The CDR3 covers 14 residues. V was pared by 9 bases and J by 4 bases, with 9 bases of the junction left unmatched. Germline V lookup: CDR1 LNHDA, CDR2 SQIVND (reference sequence). The full variable domain, in which reference TRBV19 and TRBJ2-7 provide the parts outside the CDR3, is DGGITQSPKYLFRKEGQNVTLSCEQNLNHDAMYWYRQDPGQGLRLIYYSQIVNDFQKGDIAEGYSVSREKKESFPLTVTSAQKNPTAFYLCASSSGTGVYEQYFGPGTRLTVT.

V usage is TRBV5-6 and J usage is TRBJ2-5; 7 bases fit TRBD1. J was trimmed by 1 base and V by 0 bases; bases with no gene match: 3. CDR3 length: 15 amino acids. Per the germline V gene, CDR1 is SGHDT and CDR2 is YYEEEE. CDR3: CASSLGDRTQETQYF. The CDR3, as DNA: TGTGCCAGCAGCTTGGGGGACAGAACCCAAGAGACCCAGTACTTC.

The chain carries TRBV25-1 and TRBJ2-7, with D perhaps being TRBD1 or TRBD2 (5 bases each). The CDR3 contains 13 residues. V lost 5 bases, J lost 7 bases, and 15 bases lay in between. CDR1 is MGHDK, CDR2 SYGVNS, per germline. The chain's CDR3 is CASSKPGPTEQYF. DNA of the CDR3: TGTGCCAGCAGTAAACCGGGGCCTACGGAGCAGTACTTC.

This chain joins TRBV9 and TRBJ2-7; D tentatively reads TRBD1 or TRBD2 (5 bases each). The CDR3 is 16 amino acids. Per the germline V gene, CDR1 is SGDLS and CDR2 is YYNGEE. Trimming pared 0 bases from V and 4 bases from J, leaving 17 bases between. CDR3 amino acids: CASSVVGDGDLYEQYF. In DNA form, the CDR3 reads TGTGCCAGCAGCGTAGTTGGGGACGGGGATCTATACGAGCAGTACTTC.

The V and J genes are TRBV6-5 and TRBJ2-7, with no clear D. CDR3 length equals 15 residues. With 4 bases removed from V and 6 bases from J, the gap between germline ends came to 19 bases. Germline V lookup: CDR1 MNHEY, CDR2 SVGAGI. CDR3 in amino acids: CASSCPDLKNCEQYF. DNA of the CDR3: TGTGCCAGCAGTTGTCCGGACCTAAAGAATTGCGAGCAGTACTTC.

This sequence joins TRBV5-6 and TRBJ1-5; TRBD1 matches 9 bases. The CDR3 is 17 residues long. Germline V lookup: CDR1 SGHDT, CDR2 YYEEEE. The ends lost 4 bases at V and 5 bases at J; junction bases unmatched: 13. The CDR3 protein is CASSRYFRTGAHQPQHF. The CDR3 nucleotides are TGTGCCAGCAGCCGGTATTTTAGGACAGGGGCGCATCAGCCCCAGCATTTT. Looking up the rest from reference TRBV5-6 and TRBJ1-5 gives the full variable domain: DAGVTQSPTHLIKTRGQQVTLRCSPKSGHDTVSWYQQALGQGPQFIFQYYEEEERQRGNFPDRFSGHQFPNYSSELNVNALLLGDSALYLCASSRYFRTGAHQPQHFGDGTRLSIL.

The chain uses TRBV29-1 and TRBJ2-3, with 11 bases fitting TRBD2. There are 12 residues in the CDR3. In germline, CDR1 is SQVTM, CDR2 ANQGSEA. V lost 1 base, J lost 11 bases, and 2 bases stayed unmatched. This chain's CDR3 is CSVEGTSGGQYF. The CDR3 DNA follows: TGCAGCGTTGAAGGTACTAGCGGGGGGCAGTATTTT.

Only a few counts were recorded for this clone. Other nucleotide sequences in the sample specify the same CDR3. J is TRBJ2-1 and V is TRBV19; 7 bases map to TRBD2. CDR3 length equals 15 residues. Germline CDR1 is LNHDA and CDR2 is SQIVND (reference sequence). The junction had 3 bases not matched to a gene; V was cut back by 1 base and J by 3 bases. CDR3 in amino acids: CASSIAGGGYNEQFF. The DNA of the CDR3 is TGTGCCAGTAGTATAGCGGGAGGAGGCTACAATGAGCAGTTCTTC. The variable domain in full, with the rest retrieved from reference TRBV19 and TRBJ2-1, is DGGITQSPKYLFRKEGQNVTLSCEQNLNHDAMYWYRQDPGQGLRLIYYSQIVNDFQKGDIAEGYSVSREKKESFPLTVTSAQKNPTAFYLCASSIAGGGYNEQFFGPGTRLTVL.

The genes are TRBV18 and TRBJ2-6; the D gene could be TRBD1 or TRBD2 (5 bases each). The CDR3 runs 15 residues. Germline CDR1 KGHSH, CDR2 LQKENI. V lost 6 bases and J 2 bases, leaving 11 bases between the germline ends. Written as DNA, the CDR3 is TGTGCCAGCTCGCCGGGGCTGCCTGGGGCCAACGTCCTGACTTTC. It is translated as CASSPGLPGANVLTF.

This clone occurred once. The rearrangement joins TRBV2 to TRBJ2-5; D not certain. The J call may be incorrect, as the DNA end agrees better with TRBJ2-7. This CDR3 has 16 residues. CDR1 is SNHLY, CDR2 FYNNEI, per germline. CDR3 nucleotides: TGTGCCAGCAGTGAAATCAGGCGGAATGCCCTCTACGAGCAGTACTTC. Protein product: CASSEIRRNALYEQYF.

This clone was counted a few times. The chain is built from TRBV7-9 and TRBJ1-2; TRBD1 matches at 9 bases. The CDR3 is 14 amino acids. Germline assignment: CDR1 SEHNR and CDR2 FQNEAQ (reference sequence). Trimming at V came to 5 bases and at J to 3 bases, leaving 4 bases not matched to a gene. CDR3 bases: TGTGCCAGCAGCAGGGACAGGGAATACTATGGCTACACCTTC. Its translation: CASSRDREYYGYTF.

The J gene is TRBJ1-3, the V gene TRBV7-8, with D unresolved. This CDR3 is built from 14 residues. Trimming stripped 5 bases from V and 0 bases from J, with 8 bases between. Looked up from germline, CDR1 is SGHVS and CDR2 is FQNEAQ. The CDR3 DNA sequence: TGTGCCAGCAGCACAAGGAGCTCTGGAAACACCATATATTTT. It is translated as CASSTRSSGNTIYF. The full variable domain, rest sourced from reference TRBV7-8 and TRBJ1-3, is GAGVSQSPRYKVAKRGQDVALRCDPISGHVSLFWYQQALGQGPEFLTYFQNEAQLDKSGLPSDRFFAERPEGSVSTLKIQRTQQEDSAVYLCASSTRSSGNTIYFGEGSWLTVV.

The J gene is TRBJ2-5, the V gene TRBV7-9; the match to TRBD1 covers 8 bases. Germline V gives CDR1 SEHNR, CDR2 FQNEAQ (reference sequence). The length of the CDR3 is 18 residues. The junction had 10 bases not matched to a gene; V was cut back by 0 bases and J by 1 base. CDR3 DNA: TGTGCCAGCAGCTTAGCGCTCGAGGACAGGGTGCCCCAAGAGACCCAGTACTTC. The encoded protein is CASSLALEDRVPQETQYF.

The chain has TRBV27 and TRBJ1-1; D may be TRBD1 (6 bases). CDR1 MNHEY and CDR2 SMNVEV come from the germline V gene (reference sequence). V was trimmed by 2 bases and J by 4 bases, leaving 8 bases between them. The CDR3 loop spans 13 amino acids. The CDR3 DNA reads as TGTGCCAGCAGTTTACGGGGGGCCACTGAAGCTTTCTTT. It encodes CASSLRGATEAFF.

The gene calls are TRBV6-6 and TRBJ2-7, with D possibly being TRBD1 or TRBD2 (5 bases each). CDR1 and CDR2 from the germline V gene are MNHNY and SVGAGI (reference sequence). V was clipped by 6 bases and J by 7 bases, with 16 bases between them. The CDR3 spans 13 residues. In DNA form, the CDR3 reads TGTGCCAGCAGATTTGGGACGAAGGCGGAGCAGTACTTC. Protein sequence: CASRFGTKAEQYF.

The gene calls are TRBV5-1 and TRBJ1-1; TRBD1 is a possible D gene (5 bases). The V end lost 4 bases, the J end lost 3 bases, and 13 bases lay between the germline ends. Germline V gene lookup returns CDR1 SGHRS and CDR2 YFSETQ. The CDR3 has 14 residues. CDR3 DNA sequence: TGCGCCAGCAGCCCCCGTTGGGGGGACACTGAAGCTTTCTTT. Protein sequence: CASSPRWGDTEAFF.